A single sample is the source of the 31 T cell receptor beta chains below, sequenced in a study of cytomegalovirus exposure and HLA in healthy donors. PCR employed 60 Vbeta and 13 Jbeta primers. Generated by immunoSEQ multiplex PCR, the TCRdb table keeps only in-frame clones and is missing some. The table records approximately 190,000 clones, more than 65% of them present only once. Source material: PBMCs. The source is a man aged 35-49 years in good health and CMV-seropositive.

The chain combines TRBV9 with TRBJ2-5, with 8 bases identical to TRBD1. CDR1 and CDR2 (germline): SGDLS, YYNGEE. Losses at the gene ends were 2 bases for V and 9 bases for J; bases not matched to a gene: 21. This CDR3 region has 18 residues. CDR3 region: CASSVKPTGTGNGRAQYF. CDR3 coding DNA: TGTGCCAGCAGCGTCAAGCCGACCGGGACAGGCAACGGAAGGGCCCAGTACTTC.

In its sample, this clone was seen once. The chain carries TRBV28 and TRBJ2-7; the match to TRBD1 covers 8 bases. The CDR3 consists of 14 residues. Germline V gene lookup returns CDR1 MDHEN and CDR2 SYDVKM. V trimming: 2 bases; J trimming: 3 bases; junction bases outside the gene matches: 3. The CDR3 DNA is TGTGCCAGCAGTTTAGGAGGACAGGGCTACGAGCAGTACTTC. Protein: CASSLGGQGYEQYF.

The chain has TRBV7-9 and TRBJ1-5; 7 nucleotides match TRBD1. Trimming removed 5 bases from V and 0 bases from J; junction bases left unmatched: 4. This CDR3 spans 15 amino acids. Germline lookup yields CDR1 SEHNR and CDR2 FQNEAQ (reference sequence). The CDR3 DNA sequence: TGTGCCAGCAGCCTTGGGACAGCTAGCAATCAGCCCCAGCATTTT. Translated: CASSLGTASNQPQHF.

CDR3 residues: CASSEYGTDAYEQYF. In DNA form, the CDR3 reads TGTGCCAGCAGTGAATATGGGACTGACGCCTACGAGCAGTACTTC. The chain links TRBV6-1 to TRBJ2-7, with D maybe TRBD2 (6 bases). The V gene's germline CDR1 is MNHNS and CDR2 SASEGT. The CDR3 consists of 15 residues. V was cut by 2 bases and J by 2 bases, with 13 bases left in between.

The J gene is TRBJ1-2, the V gene TRBV7-8, with 11 bases that match TRBD1. In germline, CDR1 is SGHVS, CDR2 FQNEAQ. This CDR3 comprises 15 residues. V gave up 5 bases and J gave up 3 bases; unmatched junction bases: 5. This CDR3 is CASSQGQGAYYGYTF. The CDR3, as DNA: TGTGCCAGCAGCCAAGGACAGGGGGCGTACTATGGCTACACCTTC.

This clone was picked up one time. The chain carries TRBV2 and TRBJ1-1, with 7 bases that match TRBD1. This CDR3 is built from 15 residues. Per germline, CDR1 SNHLY and CDR2 FYNNEI. Losses at the gene ends were 4 bases for V and 0 bases for J; bases not matched to a gene: 5. The CDR3 DNA sequence: TGTGCCAGCAGTGCCATCGGGACAGTGAACACTGAAGCTTTCTTT. Its protein is CASSAIGTVNTEAFF.

This chain links TRBV5-1 with TRBJ2-1, with TRBD2 matching over 8 bases. With 3 bases clipped from V and 7 bases from J, the junction kept 18 bases outside the gene matches. The CDR3 loop spans 18 amino acids. Per germline, CDR1 SGHRS and CDR2 YFSETQ. CDR3 residues: CASSSGLENLVSENEQFF. The CDR3 DNA reads TGCGCCAGCAGCTCGGGACTAGAAAACCTGGTTAGTGAGAATGAGCAGTTCTTC.

The V and J genes are TRBV10-3 and TRBJ2-3; TRBD2 aligns across 10 bases. CDR3 size: 16 residues. Looked up from germline, CDR1 is ENHRY and CDR2 is SYGVKD. The trim removed 2 bases at V and 12 bases at J, leaving 14 bases unmatched. This chain's CDR3 is CAISERSGLAGVIQYF. For the CDR3, the DNA is TGTGCCATCAGTGAGAGGTCTGGGCTAGCGGGAGTAATCCAGTATTTT.

The chain is built from TRBV7-7 and TRBJ2-5; TRBD1 might be the D (5 bases). The CDR3 is 14 residues long. Per the germline V gene, CDR1 is SSHAT and CDR2 is FNYEAQ (reference sequence). V lost 5 bases, J lost 2 bases, and 12 bases lay in between. The CDR3 sequence is CASSQGAAQETQYF. CDR3 DNA: TGTGCCAGCAGCCAGGGTGCGGCGCAAGAGACCCAGTACTTC.

The rearrangement links TRBV13 to TRBJ2-7; no clear D gene. V shed 0 bases and J shed 4 bases, with 13 bases lying between them. The CDR3 is made up of 15 amino acids. Germline lookup yields CDR1 PRHDT and CDR2 FYEKMQ (reference sequence). The CDR3 DNA reads as TGTGCCAGCAGCTTAGGGCCGAGGTATAGGTACGAGCAGTACTTC. The encoded protein is CASSLGPRYRYEQYF.

This clone appeared once. V and J are TRBV7-9 and TRBJ2-5; 8 bases align to TRBD1. The end of the DNA is better explained by TRBJ2-7, so the J call may be wrong. This CDR3 region has 15 residues. Per the germline V gene, CDR1 is SEHNR and CDR2 is FQNEAQ (reference sequence). The CDR3 DNA is TGTGCCAGCAGCGGGGGACAGGCGAGCTCCTACGAGCAGTACTTC. Its translation is CASSGGQASSYEQYF.

The chain combines TRBV5-4 with TRBJ2-7; 11 nucleotides agree with TRBD2. Per germline, CDR1 SGHNT and CDR2 YYREEE (reference sequence). V gave up 2 bases and J gave up 6 bases; unmatched junction bases: 7. This CDR3 is built from 15 residues. The CDR3 DNA reads as TGTGCCAGCAGCTTTTACGAGACTAGCGGGGTCGAGCAGTACTTC. Translated: CASSFYETSGVEQYF.

The chain has TRBV5-1 and TRBJ2-2; a possible D gene is TRBD1 (5 bases). The CDR3 spans 13 residues. V was shortened by 4 bases and J by 7 bases, with 11 bases between the two germline ends. Germline CDR1 SGHRS, CDR2 YFSETQ. The CDR3 protein is CASSRTQGGELFF. In DNA form, the CDR3 reads TGCGCCAGCAGCCGAACCCAGGGCGGGGAGCTGTTTTTT.

The rearrangement uses TRBV11-3 and TRBJ2-1; a weak D match, TRBD1 (6 bases). Trimming pared 2 bases from V and 10 bases from J, leaving 9 bases between. CDR3 size: 12 residues. The V gene's germline CDR1 is SGHNT and CDR2 YENEEA. This CDR3 reads CASSLTTGEQFF. In nucleotides, the CDR3 is TGTGCCAGCAGCTTAACCACAGGGGAGCAGTTCTTC.

The genes are TRBV28 and TRBJ1-2; the match to TRBD1 covers 9 bases. CDR1 and CDR2 from the germline V gene are MDHEN and SYDVKM. The V gene end was trimmed by 5 bases and the J gene end by 4 bases; junction bases not matched to a gene: 17. This CDR3 comprises 18 residues. The CDR3 DNA reads as TGTGCCAGCAGTCTACCAATAAGGACAGGGGATAGGACCTATGGCTACACCTTC. It specifies CASSLPIRTGDRTYGYTF.

The chain employs TRBV6-6 and TRBJ2-2, with 7 bases identical to TRBD1. CDR3 length: 15 amino acids. Germline lookup yields CDR1 MNHNY and CDR2 SVGAGI (reference sequence). With V trimmed by 6 bases and J by 2 bases, 6 bases remained unmatched. This CDR3 reads CASRKTGANTGELFF. The DNA for the CDR3 is TGTGCCAGCAGAAAAACAGGGGCTAACACCGGGGAGCTGTTTTTT.

V and J are TRBV5-1 and TRBJ2-1; TRBD1 agrees at 7 bases. This CDR3 region has 15 residues. V was pared by 4 bases and J by 0 bases, with 4 bases of the junction left unmatched. Germline loops: CDR1 SGHRS, CDR2 YFSETQ. The DNA of the CDR3 is TGCGCCAGCAGCGTGACAGGGAGCTCCTACAATGAGCAGTTCTTC. This codes for CASSVTGSSYNEQFF.

In this sample, this clone turned up once. The genes are TRBV7-9 and TRBJ2-7; no clear D gene. V dropped 5 bases and J dropped 0 bases, with 14 bases sitting between them. Germline CDR1 and CDR2: SEHNR and FQNEAQ (reference sequence). The CDR3 sequence is 15 residues long. This CDR3 is CASSATEISSYEQYF. DNA of the CDR3: TGTGCCAGCAGCGCGACTGAAATAAGCTCCTACGAGCAGTACTTC. Full variable domain (missing parts from reference TRBV7-9 and TRBJ2-7): DTGVSQNPRHKITKRGQNVTFRCDPISEHNRLYWYRQTLGQGPEFLTYFQNEAQLEKSRLLSDRFSAERPKGSFSTLEIQRTEQGDSAMYLCASSATEISSYEQYFGPGTRLTVT.

The CDR3 DNA reads as TGTGCCAGCAGCTTGACAGGGGCCTACGAGCAGTACTTC. Amino acids: CASSLTGAYEQYF. The chain couples TRBV5-4 to TRBJ2-7, with 7 nucleotides matching TRBD1. Trimming cost V 1 base and J 2 bases; bases outside gene matches: 0. The CDR3 totals 13 residues. From germline, CDR1 is SGHNT and CDR2 YYREEE (reference sequence).

The chain links TRBV10-3 to TRBJ2-7; a weak D match, TRBD2 (5 bases). The CDR3 extends over 13 amino acids. Germline CDR1 reads ENHRY; CDR2 reads SYGVKD. The V end lost 4 bases, the J end lost 4 bases, and 11 bases lay between the germline ends. CDR3 region: CAISVGERYEQYF. The DNA of the CDR3 is TGTGCCATCAGTGTCGGGGAACGGTACGAGCAGTACTTC.

The chain joins TRBV6-1 to TRBJ1-5; D is unresolved. The CDR3 consists of 15 residues. Germline V CDR1 and CDR2: MNHNS, SASEGT. V was cut by 1 base and J by 0 bases, with 7 bases left in between. CDR3 residues: CASSEETGSNQPQHF. CDR3 DNA: TGTGCCAGCAGTGAAGAGACGGGTAGCAATCAGCCCCAGCATTTT.

This chain uses TRBV4-3 with TRBJ1-2; unclear D gene. The germline V gene encodes CDR1 LGHNA and CDR2 YSLEER. CDR3 size: 16 residues. V lost 3 bases and J lost 8, with 22 bases in between. CDR3 DNA sequence: TGCGCCAGCAGCCAGGCGCGGAGCGCCAAAATGTGGGGCTACACCTTC. Its translation is CASSQARSAKMWGYTF.

The V and J genes are TRBV5-1 and TRBJ2-7, with 12 bases fitting TRBD2. The CDR3 contains 16 residues. V was clipped by 0 bases and J by 2 bases; unmatched bases: 3. Germline CDR1 SGHRS, CDR2 YFSETQ. The CDR3 DNA follows: TGCGCCAGCAGCTTGGATGGGACTAGCGGGCCCTACGAGCAGTACTTC. Protein product: CASSLDGTSGPYEQYF.

The rearrangement joins TRBV10-3 to TRBJ1-2; D gene unclear. V was shortened by 2 bases and J by 6 bases, with 16 bases between the two germline ends. Germline CDR1 ENHRY, CDR2 SYGVKD. The CDR3 loop spans 15 amino acids. CDR3 bases: TGTGCCATCAGTGAGCACAAGGCCGGGTTGGATGGCTACACCTTC. Translation gives CAISEHKAGLDGYTF.

The chain employs TRBV6-1 and TRBJ2-3; weak D call: TRBD2 (6 bases). Trimming shortened V by 4 bases and J by 2 bases, and 10 bases separated the two germline ends. The CDR3 is 14 residues long. The V gene's germline CDR1 is MNHNS and CDR2 SASEGT. The CDR3 loop reads CASSVGGFTDTQYF. The CDR3 DNA reads as TGTGCCAGCAGTGTGGGGGGTTTCACAGATACGCAGTATTTT.

The chain combines TRBV9 with TRBJ1-3; D gene unclear. V lost 4 bases to trimming and J lost 3 bases, with 17 bases between them. CDR1 is SGDLS and CDR2 is YYNGEE in the germline V gene. The CDR3 spans 16 residues. The CDR3 bases are TGTGCCAGCAGCCCAGCCCAGCGAGGGATTGGAAACACCATATATTTT. Its protein product is CASSPAQRGIGNTIYF.

As regards this clone: A read error may account for a junction end that differs from germline. The V and J genes are TRBV10-3 and TRBJ1-4; the D gene is possibly TRBD1 (5 bases). Germline V lookup: CDR1 ENHRY, CDR2 SYGVKD. CDR3 size: 16 residues. The CDR3: CAISERSSGGNEKLVF. CDR3 DNA sequence: TGTGCCATCAGTGAGCGAAGTTCCGGGGGGAATGAAAAACTGGTTTTT.

The CDR3 is CASSPRTSGPPEFF. DNA of the CDR3: TGTGCCAGCTCACCCCGGACTAGCGGACCCCCGGAGTTCTTC. The chain couples TRBV18 to TRBJ2-1; 10 bases line up with TRBD2. Germline V CDR1 and CDR2: KGHSH, LQKENI. The V segment lost 3 bases and the J segment 14 bases; nucleotides outside the gene matches: 10. This CDR3 has 14 amino acids.

The gene calls are TRBV7-9 and TRBJ1-5; D remains unclear. CDR1 and CDR2 (germline): SEHNR, FQNEAQ (reference sequence). The CDR3 is made up of 15 amino acids. V was clipped by 1 base and J by 0 bases, with 7 bases between them. The CDR3 loop is CASSLGESSNQPQHF. The CDR3 DNA sequence: TGTGCCAGCAGCTTAGGAGAATCTAGCAATCAGCCCCAGCATTTT.

The genes are TRBV27 and TRBJ2-7; 9 bases are a match to TRBD1. Germline CDR1 is MNHEY and CDR2 is SMNVEV (reference sequence). The V and J ends lost 5 bases and 1 base, in that order; junction bases with no gene match: 0. The length of the CDR3 is 13 residues. The CDR3 nucleotides are TGTGCCAGCAGTGGACAGGGGTCCTACGAGCAGTACTTC. Protein sequence: CASSGQGSYEQYF.

CDR3 bases: TGTGCCAGCAGCTTGAGGGGCCAAAAAAAGTTCTTC. Translated: CASSLRGQKKFF. This chain uses TRBV5-4 with TRBJ2-1; TRBD1 might be the D (5 bases). CDR1 and CDR2 (germline): SGHNT, YYREEE (reference sequence). The CDR3 has 12 amino acids. The V end lost 1 base, the J end lost 14 bases, and 13 bases lay between the germline ends.